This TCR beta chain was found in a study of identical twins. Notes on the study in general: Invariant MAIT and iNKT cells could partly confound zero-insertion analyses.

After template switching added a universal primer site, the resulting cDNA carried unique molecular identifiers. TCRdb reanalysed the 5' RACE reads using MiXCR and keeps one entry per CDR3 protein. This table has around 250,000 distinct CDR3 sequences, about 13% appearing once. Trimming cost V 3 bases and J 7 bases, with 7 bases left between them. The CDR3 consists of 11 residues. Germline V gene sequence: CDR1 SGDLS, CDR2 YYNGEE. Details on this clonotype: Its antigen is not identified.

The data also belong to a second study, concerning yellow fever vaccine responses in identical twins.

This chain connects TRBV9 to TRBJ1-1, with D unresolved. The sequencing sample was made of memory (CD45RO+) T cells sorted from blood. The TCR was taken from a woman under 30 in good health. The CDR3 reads CASSESSEAFF. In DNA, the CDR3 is TGTGCCAGCAGCGAATCTAGTGAAGCTTTCTTT. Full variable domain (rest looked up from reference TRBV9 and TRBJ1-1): DSGVTQTPKHLITATGQRVTLRCSPRSGDLSVYWYQQSLDQGLQFLIQYYNGEERAKGNILERFSAQQFPDLHSELNLSSLELGDSALYFCASSESSEAFFGQGTRLTVV.